Each of the 31 T cell receptor beta chains below was sequenced from the same sample in a study of cytomegalovirus exposure and HLA in healthy donors. TCRdb's copy holds only in-frame clones and misses some; the assay was immunoSEQ multiplex PCR. This table has roughly 50,000 clones, 93% appearing once. The specimen was PBMCs. Every receptor here comes from a woman between 18 and 29 years old in good health and CMV-seropositive.

V usage is TRBV6-1 and J usage is TRBJ2-2, with a possible D match to TRBD1 (5 bases). This CDR3 has 15 amino acids. The ends were cut back, 7 bases at V and 5 bases at J, with 17 bases in the middle. In germline, CDR1 is MNHNS, CDR2 SASEGT. The CDR3 sequence is CASTKSPQGTGELFF. In DNA form, the CDR3 reads TGTGCCAGCACAAAGTCCCCTCAGGGTACCGGGGAGCTGTTTTTT.

Written as DNA, the CDR3 is TGTGCCAGCAGTTCCCGTAATAGCAATCAGCCCCAGCATTTT. Translating gives CASSSRNSNQPQHF. The chain carries TRBV27 and TRBJ1-5; D gene uncertain. Germline V gene data show CDR1 as MNHEY and CDR2 as SMNVEV (reference sequence). The CDR3 extends over 14 amino acids. Trimming left V 4 bases short and J 0 bases short, with 7 bases between.

The chain is built from TRBV27 and TRBJ2-1, with D perhaps TRBD1 (6 bases). Germline CDR1 MNHEY, CDR2 SMNVEV (reference sequence). CDR3 length: 14 amino acids. V was pared by 2 bases and J by 8 bases, with 13 bases between. The CDR3: CASSLIRGSDEQFF. DNA of the CDR3: TGTGCCAGCAGTTTAATTAGGGGGTCCGATGAGCAGTTCTTC.

The chain uses TRBV7-8 and TRBJ2-7, with 8 bases that match TRBD2. Unmatched junction bases numbered 8, after V lost 0 bases and J lost 4 bases. The CDR3 contains 16 residues. The V gene's germline CDR1 is SGHVS and CDR2 FQNEAQ. CDR3 in DNA: TGTGCCAGCAGCTTAGCGCTACGCGGGGGGAATTACGAGCAGTACTTC. Translation gives CASSLALRGGNYEQYF.

CDR3 sequence reads: CASSLMASRNYGYTF. The CDR3 nucleotides are TGTGCCAGCAGCTTAATGGCCAGTCGTAACTATGGCTACACCTTC. The chain uses TRBV7-9 and TRBJ1-2; D unclear. Trimming pared 2 bases from V and 1 base from J, leaving 11 bases between. CDR3 length: 15 amino acids. In germline, CDR1 is SEHNR, CDR2 FQNEAQ (reference sequence).

The rearrangement joins TRBV7-9 to TRBJ2-3, with 11 bases identical to TRBD2. The CDR3 runs to 16 residues. Germline V gives CDR1 SEHNR, CDR2 FQNEAQ (reference sequence). Losses at the gene ends were 5 bases for V and 2 bases for J; bases not matched to a gene: 6. CDR3 loop: CASSVLAGGNTDTQYF. CDR3 coding DNA: TGTGCCAGCAGCGTCCTAGCGGGGGGTAACACAGATACGCAGTATTTT.

This chain joins TRBV7-7 and TRBJ2-2, with D unresolved. V lost 2 bases and J 0 bases, leaving 7 bases between the germline ends. The CDR3 runs 15 residues. Germline V lookup: CDR1 SSHAT, CDR2 FNYEAQ (reference sequence). CDR3 sequence: CASSLTDTNTGELFF. The CDR3 DNA is TGTGCCAGCAGCTTAACTGATACGAACACCGGGGAGCTGTTTTTT. The entire variable domain, with the rest obtained from reference TRBV7-7 and TRBJ2-2, is as follows: GAGVSQSPRYKVTKRGQDVTLRCDPISSHATLYWYQQALGQGPEFLTYFNYEAQPDKSGLPSDRFSAERPEGSISTLTIQRTEQRDSAMYRCASSLTDTNTGELFFGEGSRLTVL.

The chain has TRBV30 and TRBJ2-5; 8 bases fit TRBD2. Germline lookup yields CDR1 GTSNPN and CDR2 SVGIG (reference sequence). There are 17 residues in the CDR3. The trim removed 2 bases at V and 2 bases at J, leaving 13 bases unmatched. CDR3 protein: CAWSRPRLAGRQETQYF. DNA of the CDR3: TGTGCCTGGAGTCGCCCCCGCTTAGCGGGGAGACAAGAGACCCAGTACTTC.

The rearrangement uses TRBV7-2 and TRBJ1-1, with D perhaps matching TRBD1 (5 bases). CDR3 size: 16 residues. CDR1 and CDR2 (germline): SGHTA, FQGNSA. The V end lost 5 bases, the J end lost 0 bases, and 16 bases lay between the germline ends. The CDR3: CASSPGGGLMNTEAFF. The CDR3 nucleotides read TGTGCCAGCAGCCCCGGGGGGGGACTGATGAACACTGAAGCTTTCTTT.

The chain is built from TRBV5-1 and TRBJ2-1; TRBD1 agrees at 8 bases. The V gene's germline CDR1 is SGHRS and CDR2 YFSETQ. J gave up 8 bases and V 2 bases, and 9 bases lay outside the gene matches. The CDR3 totals 15 residues. In DNA, the CDR3 is TGCGCCAGCAGCTTAATTACCCAGGGGGCAGATGAGCAGTTCTTC. Translated, it gives CASSLITQGADEQFF.

The CDR3 coding sequence is TGTGCCAGCACCCTGACTAGCGGAGGTACGCAGTATTTT. It encodes CASTLTSGGTQYF. The chain combines TRBV2 with TRBJ2-3, with TRBD2 matching 9 bases. This CDR3 is 13 amino acids long. Germline loops: CDR1 SNHLY, CDR2 FYNNEI. V lost 7 bases, J lost 8 bases, and 7 bases stayed unmatched.

This rearrangement joins TRBV30 to TRBJ1-4; tentatively, D is TRBD1 (5 bases). The CDR3 spans 12 residues. Germline loops: CDR1 GTSNPN, CDR2 SVGIG (reference sequence). With 1 base removed from V and 7 bases from J, the gap between germline ends came to 7 bases. The CDR3 spells CAWSGGGEKLFF. In DNA, the CDR3 is TGTGCCTGGAGTGGGGGGGGTGAAAAACTGTTTTTT. Full variable domain (outside the CDR3, taken from reference TRBV30 and TRBJ1-4): SQTIHQWPATLVQPVGSPLSLECTVEGTSNPNLYWYRQAAGRGLQLLFYSVGIGQISSEVPQNLSASRPQDRQFILSSKKLLLSDSGFYLCAWSGGGEKLFFGSGTQLSVL.

V and J are TRBV5-1 and TRBJ1-2; TRBD1 agrees at 7 bases. Germline CDR1 SGHRS, CDR2 YFSETQ. The CDR3 length is 13 residues. Trimming at V came to 7 bases and at J to 7 bases, leaving 10 bases not matched to a gene. The CDR3 DNA reads TGCGCCAGCGGCGGAGGGGGCGCCTCTGGCTACACCTTC. This codes for CASGGGGASGYTF.

The V and J genes are TRBV5-4 and TRBJ1-6, with 7 bases lining up with TRBD1. The V gene's germline CDR1 is SGHNT and CDR2 YYREEE (reference sequence). The CDR3 is made up of 14 amino acids. The junction had 9 bases not matched to a gene; V was cut back by 5 bases and J by 10 bases. The CDR3 sequence: CASSLDRVKSPLHF. The CDR3 nucleotides read TGTGCCAGCAGTTTAGACAGGGTAAAATCACCCCTCCACTTT.

This chain joins TRBV5-6 and TRBJ2-1, with D perhaps TRBD2 (6 bases). V was trimmed by 1 base and J by 5 bases, leaving 10 bases between them. In germline, CDR1 is SGHDT, CDR2 YYEEEE. The length of the CDR3 is 14 residues. The chain's CDR3 is CASSLMGGDNEQFF. The CDR3 bases are TGTGCCAGCAGCTTGATGGGGGGAGACAATGAGCAGTTCTTC.

The gene calls are TRBV7-2 and TRBJ2-1, with 9 bases fitting TRBD2. There are 16 residues in the CDR3. Germline V gene lookup returns CDR1 SGHTA and CDR2 FQGNSA. Unmatched junction bases numbered 15, after V lost 7 bases and J lost 8 bases. This CDR3 is CASTAGAGGPVDEQFF. For the CDR3, the DNA is TGTGCCAGCACCGCCGGTGCGGGGGGGCCGGTGGATGAGCAGTTCTTC.

The chain is built from TRBV10-1 and TRBJ1-2; D not resolved. The V end was cut by 0 bases, the J end by 5 bases, with 7 bases between. The CDR3 sequence is 13 residues long. The germline V gene encodes CDR1 WNHNN and CDR2 SYGVQD (reference sequence). CDR3 sequence reads: CASSESVEYGYTF. In nucleotides, the CDR3 is TGCGCCAGCAGTGAGTCAGTGGAGTATGGCTACACCTTC.

The rearrangement links TRBV29-1 to TRBJ2-3, with D possibly TRBD1 on 7 matching bases. CDR3 length: 13 amino acids. Germline V gene data show CDR1 as SQVTM and CDR2 as ANQGSEA. V was trimmed by 3 bases and J by 5 bases, leaving 12 bases between them. CDR3 DNA: TGCAGCGTTGACCAGGGGGGCGGAGATACGCAGTATTTT. This encodes CSVDQGGGDTQYF.

The rearrangement joins TRBV25-1 to TRBJ1-2; D is possibly TRBD1 (6 bases). Germline CDR1 and CDR2: MGHDK and SYGVNS. The CDR3 is 15 residues long. V lost 1 base, J lost 5 bases, and 14 bases lay in between. CDR3 in DNA: TGTGCCAGCAGTGAATTGGGGGCCTCAGTTTATGGCTACACCTTC. Protein: CASSELGASVYGYTF.

This chain joins TRBV28 and TRBJ1-2; TRBD1 might be the D (5 bases). The ends were cut back, 2 bases at V and 0 bases at J, with 22 bases in the middle. CDR3 length: 19 amino acids. Per germline, CDR1 MDHEN and CDR2 SYDVKM. The CDR3 is CASSLGYGWGGVTNYGYTF. CDR3 nucleotide sequence: TGTGCCAGCAGTTTAGGTTACGGGTGGGGAGGGGTCACTAACTATGGCTACACCTTC.

The CDR3 nucleotides are TGTGTGCGGGGGATGTCCTACAATGAGCAGTTCTTC. As protein: CVRGMSYNEQFF. The V gene is TRBV27, the J gene TRBJ2-1; 7 nucleotides agree with TRBD2. Germline CDR1 reads MNHEY; CDR2 reads SMNVEV (reference sequence). The CDR3 is 12 residues long.

The chain recombines TRBV1 with TRBJ1-2; the table's TRBD1 call for D was not verified on the DNA. TRBV1 is a pseudogene locus. CDR3 length: 16 residues. In nucleotides, the CDR3 is TGCACCAGCAGCCAAGAGAGGACAGGAAATAACTATGGCTACACCTTC. Its protein is CTSSQERTGNNYGYTF.

This clone has a single count. The J gene is TRBJ2-2, the V gene TRBV19; 7 bases agree with TRBD2. Germline V gene sequence: CDR1 LNHDA, CDR2 SQIVND (reference sequence). J lost 5 bases, V lost 6 bases, and 6 bases had no gene match. The CDR3 totals 14 residues. The CDR3 sequence is CASSRGVLTGELFF. In nucleotides, the CDR3 is TGTGCCAGTAGCCGGGGGGTATTAACCGGGGAGCTGTTTTTT.

The chain carries TRBV16 and TRBJ2-5, with D unresolved. Germline V gene sequence: CDR1 KGHSY, CDR2 FQNENV. V shed 3 bases and J shed 3 bases, with 8 bases lying between them. The CDR3 runs 13 residues. The CDR3 coding sequence is TGTGCCAGCAGCCAGGCAGGTGAAGAGACCCAGTACTTC. The encoded protein is CASSQAGEETQYF.

CDR3 coding DNA: TGTGCCAGCAGTTTGGGACTAGCGGTAAATGAGCAGTTCTTC. Amino acids: CASSLGLAVNEQFF. The chain combines TRBV27 with TRBJ2-1, with 11 bases identical to TRBD2. With V trimmed by 3 bases and J by 7 bases, 2 bases remained unmatched. Germline CDR1 reads MNHEY; CDR2 reads SMNVEV (reference sequence). The CDR3 totals 14 residues.

The V call is TRBV2, the J call TRBJ1-1; 7 nucleotides align to TRBD1. The CDR3 has 13 amino acids. Germline loops: CDR1 SNHLY, CDR2 FYNNEI. The V gene end was trimmed by 4 bases and the J gene end by 11 bases; junction bases not matched to a gene: 10. CDR3 protein: CASSGMRGRGAFF. The CDR3 region has the DNA TGTGCCAGCAGTGGGATGAGGGGGCGAGGTGCTTTCTTT.

The genes are TRBV15 and TRBJ1-4; D may be TRBD1 (6 bases). From germline, CDR1 is LNHNV and CDR2 YYDKDF (reference sequence). Trimming removed 0 bases from V and 7 bases from J, with 15 bases in between. This CDR3 spans 16 amino acids. CDR3 DNA: TGTGCCACCAGCAGAGAGGGAACAGGGATCTCTGAAAAACTGTTTTTT. It yields the protein CATSREGTGISEKLFF. Full variable domain (rest looked up from reference TRBV15 and TRBJ1-4): DAMVIQNPRYQVTQFGKPVTLSCSQTLNHNVMYWYQQKSSQAPKLLFHYYDKDFNNEADTPDNFQSRRPNTSFCFLDIRSPGLGDTAMYLCATSREGTGISEKLFFGSGTQLSVL.

The table lists this clone with a count of one. The chain links TRBV6-1 to TRBJ2-7; no clear D. CDR1 and CDR2 (germline): MNHNS, SASEGT. The CDR3 runs to 14 residues. V gave up 4 bases and J gave up 2 bases, with 12 bases separating them. The CDR3 DNA reads TGTGCCAGCAGTGGAGGCCCCGGCACCTACGAGCAGTACTTC. Residues: CASSGGPGTYEQYF.

V is TRBV7-9 and J is TRBJ2-4, with 12 bases matching TRBD2. Losses at the gene ends were 1 base for V and 16 bases for J; bases not matched to a gene: 8. The CDR3 spans 14 residues. The germline V gene encodes CDR1 SEHNR and CDR2 FQNEAQ (reference sequence). CDR3 residues: CASSLEGLAGSHYF. CDR3 nucleotides: TGTGCCAGCAGCTTAGAAGGACTAGCGGGGAGTCATTACTTC.

This clone was seen once. The genes are TRBV7-2 and TRBJ2-7, with D possibly being TRBD2 (5 bases). V shed 1 base and J shed 5 bases, with 18 bases lying between them. The CDR3 has 16 residues. CDR1 and CDR2 from the germline V gene are SGHTA and FQGNSA. CDR3 sequence: CASSLGPGRGQNEQYF. CDR3 nucleotide sequence: TGTGCCAGCAGCTTAGGCCCGGGGAGAGGGCAGAACGAGCAGTACTTC.

The chain employs TRBV15 and TRBJ1-5; D gene ambiguous. Germline V gene lookup returns CDR1 LNHNV and CDR2 YYDKDF (reference sequence). This CDR3 spans 14 amino acids. V shed 2 bases and J shed 2 bases, with 7 bases lying between them. The CDR3 loop is CATSRSVGNQPQHF. The CDR3 nucleotides read TGTGCCACCAGCAGATCGGTAGGCAATCAGCCCCAGCATTTT.